This T cell receptor beta chain was observed in a study of T-cell reconstitution after alpha-beta-depleted transplantation in children listed by TCRdb under 2016. Regarding the study in general: T-cell immune reconstitution after TCRalphabeta/CD19-depleted allogeneic hematopoietic cell transplantation in children was quantitatively tracked in the study by means of TCR repertoire profiling.

Receptor amplification or capture employed PCR. Sequenced using an Illumina HiSeq 2500. TCR libraries were prepared with molecular barcoding, using unique molecular identifiers to normalize TCRbeta repertoire quantification. Using fastp at Q25 and MiXCR, TCRdb reprocessed the public reads and kept productive beta chains. When rows share a CDR3 protein, they turn into one entry using the most common DNA and genes. For this sample there are 440,000 or so distinct CDR3 sequences; roughly 10% appear just once. Of the sample, roughly 6% falls within the top ten clones. The V end gives up 4 bases and the J end 12 bases, leaving 9 bases in the junction not matched to a gene. In the germline V gene, CDR1 corresponds to SNHLY and CDR2 to FYNNEI. The CDR3 contains 13 residues, cysteine and phenylalanine counted. The sequence is cut down to CDR3 DNA, 39 bases in frame from base 1. Points on this clonotype: This receptor's antigen is unknown. No base-level quality is on record; no much larger clone is a single base apart.

This sequence uses TRBV2 and TRBJ2-1, and 7 junctional nucleotides match TRBD1. The sample was PBMCs from the stem cell graft donor, taken from the stem cell graft. The receptor comes from a human donor who donated a stem cell graft to a child with acute myeloid leukemia. The CDR3 loop reads CASSGPDRDVQFF. The DNA is TGTGCCAGCAGTGGACCAGACAGGGACGTGCAGTTCTTC.